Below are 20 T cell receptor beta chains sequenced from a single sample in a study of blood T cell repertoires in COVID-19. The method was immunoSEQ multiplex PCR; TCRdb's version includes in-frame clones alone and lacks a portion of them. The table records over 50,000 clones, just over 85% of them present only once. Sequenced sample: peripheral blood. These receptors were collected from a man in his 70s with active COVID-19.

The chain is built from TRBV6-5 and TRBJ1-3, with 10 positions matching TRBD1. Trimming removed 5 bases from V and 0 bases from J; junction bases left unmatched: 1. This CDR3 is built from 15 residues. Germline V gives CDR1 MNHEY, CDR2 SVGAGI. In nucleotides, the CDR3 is TGTGCCAGCAGTCGACAGGGGGCCTCTGGAAACACCATATATTTT. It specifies CASSRQGASGNTIYF.

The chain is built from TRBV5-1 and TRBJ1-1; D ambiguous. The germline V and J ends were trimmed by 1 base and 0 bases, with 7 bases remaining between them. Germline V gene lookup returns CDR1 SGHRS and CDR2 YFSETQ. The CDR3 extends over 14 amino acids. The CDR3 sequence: CASSLYSLNTEAFF. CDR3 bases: TGCGCCAGCAGCTTGTACAGCCTGAACACTGAAGCTTTCTTT.

CDR3 in amino acids: CSVEPQGDTEAFF. Written as DNA, the CDR3 is TGCAGCGTTGAACCTCAGGGGGACACTGAAGCTTTCTTT. This sequence joins TRBV29-1 and TRBJ1-1, with TRBD1 identical over 7 bases. The CDR3 has 13 residues. V lost 2 bases, J lost 3 bases, and 3 bases stayed unmatched. Germline loops: CDR1 SQVTM, CDR2 ANQGSEA.

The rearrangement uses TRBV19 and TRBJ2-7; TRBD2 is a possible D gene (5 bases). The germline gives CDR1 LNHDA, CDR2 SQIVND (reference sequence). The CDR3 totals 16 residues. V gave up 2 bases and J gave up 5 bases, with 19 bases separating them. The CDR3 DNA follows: TGTGCCAGTAGTATACCCAGAACCGGGCGAGGGCACGAGCAGTACTTC. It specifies CASSIPRTGRGHEQYF.

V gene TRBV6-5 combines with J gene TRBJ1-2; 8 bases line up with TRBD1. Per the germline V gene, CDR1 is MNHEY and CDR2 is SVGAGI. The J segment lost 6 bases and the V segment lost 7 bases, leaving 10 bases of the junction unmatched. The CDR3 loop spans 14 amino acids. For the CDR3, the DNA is TGTGCCAGCAAAACAGGGGGGATAACTGATGGCTACACCTTC. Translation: CASKTGGITDGYTF.

The CDR3 reads CASSRRTGQGDNSPLHF. The CDR3 DNA is TGTGCCAGCAGCCGGAGGACGGGACAGGGGGATAATTCACCCCTCCACTTT. This chain uses TRBV5-4 with TRBJ1-6; TRBD1 agrees at 11 bases. CDR1 and CDR2 from the germline V gene are SGHNT and YYREEE (reference sequence). V lost 4 bases and J lost 5; bases outside the gene matches: 8. There are 17 residues in the CDR3.

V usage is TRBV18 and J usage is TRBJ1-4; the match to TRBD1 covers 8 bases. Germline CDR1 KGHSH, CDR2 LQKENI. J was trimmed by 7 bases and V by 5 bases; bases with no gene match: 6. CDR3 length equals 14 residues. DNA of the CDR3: TGTGCCAGCTCAGAACGACAGGGGAGTGAAAAACTGTTTTTT. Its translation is CASSERQGSEKLFF.

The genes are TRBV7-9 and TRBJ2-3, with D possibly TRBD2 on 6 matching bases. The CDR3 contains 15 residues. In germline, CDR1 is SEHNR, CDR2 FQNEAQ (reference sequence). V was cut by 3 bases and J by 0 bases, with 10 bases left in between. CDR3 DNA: TGTGCCAGCAGCTTTTTGGGGACTAGCACAGATACGCAGTATTTT. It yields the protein CASSFLGTSTDTQYF.

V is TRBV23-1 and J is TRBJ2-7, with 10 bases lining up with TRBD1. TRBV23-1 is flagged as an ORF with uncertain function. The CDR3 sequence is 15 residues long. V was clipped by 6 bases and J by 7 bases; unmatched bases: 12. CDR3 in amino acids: CASSHPRDRGREQYF. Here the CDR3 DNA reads TGCGCCAGCAGCCATCCGCGGGACAGGGGAAGGGAGCAGTACTTC.

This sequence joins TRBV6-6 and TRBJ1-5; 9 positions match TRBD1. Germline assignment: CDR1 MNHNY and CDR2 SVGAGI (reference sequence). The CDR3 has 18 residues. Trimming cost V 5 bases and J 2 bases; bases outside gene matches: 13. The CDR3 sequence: CASSLSWTGAGGNQPQHF. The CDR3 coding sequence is TGTGCCAGCAGTCTGTCGTGGACAGGGGCCGGGGGCAATCAGCCCCAGCATTTT.

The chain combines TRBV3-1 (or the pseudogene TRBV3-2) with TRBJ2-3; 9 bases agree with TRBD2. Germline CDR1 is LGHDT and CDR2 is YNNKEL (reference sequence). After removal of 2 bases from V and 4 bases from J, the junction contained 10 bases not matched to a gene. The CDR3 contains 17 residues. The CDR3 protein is CASSQRTGGGGADTQYF. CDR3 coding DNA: TGTGCCAGCAGCCAAAGGACCGGCGGGGGGGGTGCAGATACGCAGTATTTT.

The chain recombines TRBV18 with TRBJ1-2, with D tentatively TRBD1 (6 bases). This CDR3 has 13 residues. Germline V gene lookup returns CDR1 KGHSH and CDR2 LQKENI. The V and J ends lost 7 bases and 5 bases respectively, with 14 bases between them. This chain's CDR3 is CASFNRVSYGYTF. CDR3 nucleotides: TGTGCCAGCTTTAACAGGGTTTCGTATGGCTACACCTTC.

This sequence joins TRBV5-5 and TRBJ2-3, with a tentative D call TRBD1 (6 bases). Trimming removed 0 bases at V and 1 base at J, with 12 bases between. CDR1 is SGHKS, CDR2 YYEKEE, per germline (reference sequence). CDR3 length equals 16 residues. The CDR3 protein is CASSLGPSGGTDTQYF. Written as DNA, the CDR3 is TGTGCCAGCAGCTTGGGACCGTCAGGGGGCACAGATACGCAGTATTTT.

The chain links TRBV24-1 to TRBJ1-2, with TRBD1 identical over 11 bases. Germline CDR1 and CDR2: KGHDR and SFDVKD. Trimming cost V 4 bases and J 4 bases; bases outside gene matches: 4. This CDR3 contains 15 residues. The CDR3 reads CATSDTGTGGYGYTF. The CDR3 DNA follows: TGTGCCACCAGTGACACTGGGACAGGGGGCTATGGCTACACCTTC.

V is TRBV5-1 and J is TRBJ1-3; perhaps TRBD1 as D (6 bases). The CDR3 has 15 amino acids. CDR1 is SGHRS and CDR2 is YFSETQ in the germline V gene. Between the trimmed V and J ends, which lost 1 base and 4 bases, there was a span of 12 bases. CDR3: CASSLTGLGGNTIYF. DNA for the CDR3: TGCGCCAGCAGCTTGACAGGGCTTGGAGGAAACACCATATATTTT.

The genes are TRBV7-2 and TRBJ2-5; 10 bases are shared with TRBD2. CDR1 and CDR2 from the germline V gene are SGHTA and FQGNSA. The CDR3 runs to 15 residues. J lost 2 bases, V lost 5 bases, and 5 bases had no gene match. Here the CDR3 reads CASSPLAGAQETQYF. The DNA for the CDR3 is TGTGCCAGCAGCCCTCTAGCGGGAGCGCAAGAGACCCAGTACTTC.

The DNA for the CDR3 is TGTGCCAGCAGCGTAGCTGTCCGCACAGATACGCAGTATTTT. Translated: CASSVAVRTDTQYF. The V call is TRBV9, the J call TRBJ2-3; D is undetermined. CDR3 length equals 14 residues. Trimming shortened V by 0 bases and J by 1 base, and 6 bases separated the two germline ends. Germline V lookup: CDR1 SGDLS, CDR2 YYNGEE.

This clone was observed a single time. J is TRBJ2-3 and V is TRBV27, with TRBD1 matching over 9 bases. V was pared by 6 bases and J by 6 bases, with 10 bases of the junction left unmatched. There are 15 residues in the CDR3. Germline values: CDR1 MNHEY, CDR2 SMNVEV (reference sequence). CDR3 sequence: CASRTRGQGSDTQYF. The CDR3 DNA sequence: TGTGCCAGCAGAACCCGCGGACAGGGGTCGGATACGCAGTATTTT.

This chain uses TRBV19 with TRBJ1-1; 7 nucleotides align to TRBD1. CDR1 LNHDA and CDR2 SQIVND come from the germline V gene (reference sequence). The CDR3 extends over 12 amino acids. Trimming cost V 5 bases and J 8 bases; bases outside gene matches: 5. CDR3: CASSVRGYEAFF. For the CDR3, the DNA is TGTGCCAGTAGTGTCAGGGGGTACGAAGCTTTCTTT.

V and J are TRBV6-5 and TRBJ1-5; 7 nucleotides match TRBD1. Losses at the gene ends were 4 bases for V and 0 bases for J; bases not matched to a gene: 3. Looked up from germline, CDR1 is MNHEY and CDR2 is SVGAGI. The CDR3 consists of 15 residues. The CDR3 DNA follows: TGTGCCAGCAGTTCGACAGGGTTTAGCAATCAGCCCCAGCATTTT. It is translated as CASSSTGFSNQPQHF.